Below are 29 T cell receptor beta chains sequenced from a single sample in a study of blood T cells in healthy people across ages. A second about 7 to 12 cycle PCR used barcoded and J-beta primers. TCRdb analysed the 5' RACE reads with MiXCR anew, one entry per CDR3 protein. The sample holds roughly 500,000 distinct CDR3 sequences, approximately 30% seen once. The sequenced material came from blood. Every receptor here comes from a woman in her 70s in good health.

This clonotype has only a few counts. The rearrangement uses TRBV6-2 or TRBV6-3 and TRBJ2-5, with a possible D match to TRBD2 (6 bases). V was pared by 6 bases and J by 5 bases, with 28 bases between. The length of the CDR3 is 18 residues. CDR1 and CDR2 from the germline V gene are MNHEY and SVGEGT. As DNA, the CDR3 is TGTGCCAGCAGCACACCCCGGGACTCGGGACGTTTTGGGGAGACCCAGTACTTC. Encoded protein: CASSTPRDSGRFGETQYF.

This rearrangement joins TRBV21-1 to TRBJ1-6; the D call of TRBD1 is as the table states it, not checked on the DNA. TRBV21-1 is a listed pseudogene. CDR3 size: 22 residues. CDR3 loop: CASSKGPTSGQGVYTMNSPLHF. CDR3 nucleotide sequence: TGTGCCAGCAGCAAAGGACCAACCTCGGGACAGGGAGTTTATACGATGAATTCACCCCTCCACTTT.

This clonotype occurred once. The CDR3 DNA is TGTGCCAGCAGCTTAGTGGCGGGGGGCCCTTACACAGATACGCAGTATTTT. Its protein product is CASSLVAGGPYTDTQYF. This sequence joins TRBV7-2 and TRBJ2-3; 8 bases are shared with TRBD2. There are 17 residues in the CDR3. CDR1 and CDR2 (germline): SGHTA, FQGNSA. V dropped 1 base and J dropped 2; count of bases not matched to a gene: 8.

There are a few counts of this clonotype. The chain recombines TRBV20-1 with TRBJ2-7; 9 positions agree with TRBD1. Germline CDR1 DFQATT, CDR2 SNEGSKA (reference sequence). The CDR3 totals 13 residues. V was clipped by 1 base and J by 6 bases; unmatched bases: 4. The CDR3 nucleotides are TGCAGTGCTAGAGCCGGGACAGGGTTCGAGCAGTACTTC. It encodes CSARAGTGFEQYF.

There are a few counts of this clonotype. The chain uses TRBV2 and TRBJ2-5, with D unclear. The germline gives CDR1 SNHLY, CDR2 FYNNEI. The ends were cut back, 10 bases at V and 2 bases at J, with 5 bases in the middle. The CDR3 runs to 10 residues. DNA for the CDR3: TGTGCCACCGCACAAGAGACCCAGTACTTC. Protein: CATAQETQYF. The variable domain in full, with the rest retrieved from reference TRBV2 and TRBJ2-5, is EPEVTQTPSHQVTQMGQEVILRCVPISNHLYFYWYRQILGQKVEFLVSFYNNEISEKSEIFDDQFSVERPDGSNFTLKIRSTKLEDSAMYFCATAQETQYFGPGTRLLVL.

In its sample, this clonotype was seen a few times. This CDR3 is CASSQDPAGPQPQHF. Here the CDR3 DNA reads TGTGCCAGCAGCCAAGATCCGGCGGGTCCTCAGCCCCAGCATTTT. This chain connects TRBV4-2 to TRBJ1-5; no reliable D call. The germline CDR1 and CDR2 sequences are LGHNA and YNFKEQ. Between the trimmed V and J ends, which lost 0 bases and 6 bases, there was a span of 12 bases. The CDR3 loop spans 15 amino acids.

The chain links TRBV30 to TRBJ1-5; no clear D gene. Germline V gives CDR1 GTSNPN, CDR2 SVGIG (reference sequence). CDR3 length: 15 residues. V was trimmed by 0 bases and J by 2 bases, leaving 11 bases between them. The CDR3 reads CAWSVLLLGNQPQHF. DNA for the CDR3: TGTGCCTGGAGTGTATTACTCTTGGGCAATCAGCCCCAGCATTTT.

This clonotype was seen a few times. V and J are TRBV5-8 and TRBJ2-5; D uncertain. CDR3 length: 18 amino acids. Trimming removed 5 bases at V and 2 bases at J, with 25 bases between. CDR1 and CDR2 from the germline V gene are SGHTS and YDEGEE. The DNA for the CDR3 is TGTGCCAGCAGAGAAAGGGCCGTCCGCGGATTCCTACAAGAGACCCAGTACTTC. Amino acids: CASRERAVRGFLQETQYF.

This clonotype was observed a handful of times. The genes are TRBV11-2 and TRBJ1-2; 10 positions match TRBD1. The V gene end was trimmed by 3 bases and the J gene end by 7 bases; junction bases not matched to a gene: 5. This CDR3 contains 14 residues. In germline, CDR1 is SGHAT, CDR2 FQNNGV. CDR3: CASSFDRGQGGYTF. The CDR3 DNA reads TGTGCCAGCAGCTTCGACAGGGGGCAGGGTGGCTACACCTTC.

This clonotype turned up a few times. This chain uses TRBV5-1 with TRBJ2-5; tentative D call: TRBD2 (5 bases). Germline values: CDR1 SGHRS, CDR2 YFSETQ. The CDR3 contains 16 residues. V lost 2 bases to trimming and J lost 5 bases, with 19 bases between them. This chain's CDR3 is CASSLFKPGGDETQYF. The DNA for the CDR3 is TGCGCCAGCAGCTTATTTAAACCAGGAGGAGACGAGACCCAGTACTTC.

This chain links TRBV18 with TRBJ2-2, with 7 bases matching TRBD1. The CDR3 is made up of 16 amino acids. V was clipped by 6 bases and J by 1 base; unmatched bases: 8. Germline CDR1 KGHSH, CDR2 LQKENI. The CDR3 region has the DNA TGTGCCAGCTCGAACCTAAGACAGGGGAACACCGGGGAGCTGTTTTTT. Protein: CASSNLRQGNTGELFF. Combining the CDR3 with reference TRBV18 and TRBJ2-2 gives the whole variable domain NAGVMQNPRHLVRRRGQEARLRCSPMKGHSHVYWYRQLPEEGLKFMVYLQKENIIDESGMPKERFSAEFPKEGPSILRIQQVVRGDSAAYFCASSNLRQGNTGELFFGEGSRLTVL.

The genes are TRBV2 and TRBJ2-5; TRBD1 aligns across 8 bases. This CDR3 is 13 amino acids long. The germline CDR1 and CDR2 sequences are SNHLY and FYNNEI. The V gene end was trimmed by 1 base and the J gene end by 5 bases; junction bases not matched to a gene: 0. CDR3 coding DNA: TGTGCCAGCAGTGAAGGGACAGGGGAGACCCAGTACTTC. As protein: CASSEGTGETQYF.

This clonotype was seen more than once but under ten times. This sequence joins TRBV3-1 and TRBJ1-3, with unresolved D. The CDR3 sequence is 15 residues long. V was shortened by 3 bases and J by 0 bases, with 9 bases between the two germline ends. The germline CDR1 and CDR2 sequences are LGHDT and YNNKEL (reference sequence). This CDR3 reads CASSQTRGSGNTIYF. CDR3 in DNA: TGTGCCAGCAGCCAGACAAGAGGCTCTGGAAACACCATATATTTT.

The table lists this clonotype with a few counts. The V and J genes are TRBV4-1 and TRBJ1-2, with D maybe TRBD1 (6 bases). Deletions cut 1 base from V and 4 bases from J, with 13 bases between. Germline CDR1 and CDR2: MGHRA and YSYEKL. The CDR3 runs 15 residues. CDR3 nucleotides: TGCGCCAGCAGCCAAGGGGGGCTTCGGGGCTATGGCTACACCTTC. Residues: CASSQGGLRGYGYTF.

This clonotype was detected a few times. CDR3 sequence: CASRNDARGTGELFF. The CDR3 coding sequence is TGCGCCAGCAGGAACGATGCAAGGGGCACCGGGGAGCTGTTTTTT. The chain links TRBV5-1 to TRBJ2-2; a weak D match, TRBD1 (5 bases). With 5 bases removed from V and 4 bases from J, the gap between germline ends came to 15 bases. Germline CDR1 reads SGHRS; CDR2 reads YFSETQ. This CDR3 region has 15 residues.

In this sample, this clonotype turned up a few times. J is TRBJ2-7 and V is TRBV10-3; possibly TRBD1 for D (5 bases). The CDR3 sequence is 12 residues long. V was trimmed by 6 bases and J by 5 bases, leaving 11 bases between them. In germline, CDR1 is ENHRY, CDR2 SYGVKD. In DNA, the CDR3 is TGTGCCATCAGCTTACAGGACCACGAGCAGTACTTC. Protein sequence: CAISLQDHEQYF.

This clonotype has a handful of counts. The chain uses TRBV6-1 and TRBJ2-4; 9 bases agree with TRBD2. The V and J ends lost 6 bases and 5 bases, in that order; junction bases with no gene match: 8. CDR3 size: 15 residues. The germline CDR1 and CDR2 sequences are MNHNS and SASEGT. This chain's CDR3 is CASRPGTSRENIQYF. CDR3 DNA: TGTGCCAGCAGGCCCGGGACTAGCAGGGAAAACATTCAGTACTTC.

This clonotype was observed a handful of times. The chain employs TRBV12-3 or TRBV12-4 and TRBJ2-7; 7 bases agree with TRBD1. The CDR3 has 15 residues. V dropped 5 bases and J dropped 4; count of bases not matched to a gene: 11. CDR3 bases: TGTGCCAGCAGTGCCAAGTCCGGGACAGATTACGAGCAGTACTTC. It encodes CASSAKSGTDYEQYF.

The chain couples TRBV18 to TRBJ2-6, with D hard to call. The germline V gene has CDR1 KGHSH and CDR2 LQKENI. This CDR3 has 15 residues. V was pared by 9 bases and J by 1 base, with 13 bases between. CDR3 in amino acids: CASFDVSSGANVLTF. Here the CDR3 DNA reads TGTGCCAGTTTCGACGTCTCGTCTGGGGCCAACGTCCTGACTTTC. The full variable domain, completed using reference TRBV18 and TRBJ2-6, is NAGVMQNPRHLVRRRGQEARLRCSPMKGHSHVYWYRQLPEEGLKFMVYLQKENIIDESGMPKERFSAEFPKEGPSILRIQQVVRGDSAAYFCASFDVSSGANVLTFGAGSRLTVL.

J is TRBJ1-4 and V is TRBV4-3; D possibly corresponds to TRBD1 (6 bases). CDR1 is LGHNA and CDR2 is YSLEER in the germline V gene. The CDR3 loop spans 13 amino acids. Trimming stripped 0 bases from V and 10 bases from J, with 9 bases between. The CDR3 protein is CASSQDGGTKLFF. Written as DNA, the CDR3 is TGCGCCAGCAGCCAAGATGGGGGCACAAAACTGTTTTTT.

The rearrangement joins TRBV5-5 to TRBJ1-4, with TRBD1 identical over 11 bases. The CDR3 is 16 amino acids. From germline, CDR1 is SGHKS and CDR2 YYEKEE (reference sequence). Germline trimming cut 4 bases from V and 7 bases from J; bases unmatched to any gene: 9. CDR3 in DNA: TGTGCCAGCAGCCGAACTCTGGGGACAGGGGGTGAAAAACTGTTTTTT. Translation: CASSRTLGTGGEKLFF.

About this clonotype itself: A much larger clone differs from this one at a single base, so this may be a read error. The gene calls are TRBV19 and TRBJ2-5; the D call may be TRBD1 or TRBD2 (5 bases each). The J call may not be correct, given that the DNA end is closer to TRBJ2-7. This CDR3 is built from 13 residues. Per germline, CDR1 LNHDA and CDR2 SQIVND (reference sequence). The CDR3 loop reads CAGSIGGYDEQYF. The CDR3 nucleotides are TGTGCCGGTAGTATTGGGGGTTACGACGAGCAGTACTTC.

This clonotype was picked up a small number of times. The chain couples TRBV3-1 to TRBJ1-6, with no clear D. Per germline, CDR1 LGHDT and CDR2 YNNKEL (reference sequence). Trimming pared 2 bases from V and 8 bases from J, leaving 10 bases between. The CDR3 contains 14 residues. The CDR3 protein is CASSQNWIDSPLHF. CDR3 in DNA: TGTGCCAGCAGCCAAAATTGGATTGATTCACCCCTCCACTTT.

In nucleotides, the CDR3 is TGCAGTGCTAGAGTACTTTCAAGAGGGACGGGCACTGAAGCTTTCTTT. Translation: CSARVLSRGTGTEAFF. The gene calls are TRBV20-1 and TRBJ1-1, with D possibly being TRBD1 (5 bases). The CDR3 is 16 residues long. With 1 base removed from V and 4 bases from J, the gap between germline ends came to 19 bases. The germline CDR1 and CDR2 sequences are DFQATT and SNEGSKA (reference sequence).

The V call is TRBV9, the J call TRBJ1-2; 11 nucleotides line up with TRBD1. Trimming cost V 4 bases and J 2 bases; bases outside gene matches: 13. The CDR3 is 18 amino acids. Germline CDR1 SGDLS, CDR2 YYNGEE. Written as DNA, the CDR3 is TGTGCCAGCAGCCTTCGTCCCGGGACAGGGGGGGAGAACTATGGCTACACCTTC. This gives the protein CASSLRPGTGGENYGYTF.

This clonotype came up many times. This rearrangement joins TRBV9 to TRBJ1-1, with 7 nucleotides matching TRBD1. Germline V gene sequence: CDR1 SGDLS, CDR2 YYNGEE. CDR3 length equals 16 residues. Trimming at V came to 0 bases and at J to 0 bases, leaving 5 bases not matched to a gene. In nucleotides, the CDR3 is TGTGCCAGCAGCGTAGATCAGACAGGGTTGAACACTGAAGCTTTCTTT. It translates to CASSVDQTGLNTEAFF.

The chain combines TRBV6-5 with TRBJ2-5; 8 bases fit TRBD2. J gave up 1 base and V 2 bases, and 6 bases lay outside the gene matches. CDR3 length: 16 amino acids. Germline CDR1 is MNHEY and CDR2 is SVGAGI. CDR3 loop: CASSYVLAGLQETQYF. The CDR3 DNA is TGTGCCAGCAGTTACGTCCTAGCGGGCCTCCAAGAGACCCAGTACTTC.

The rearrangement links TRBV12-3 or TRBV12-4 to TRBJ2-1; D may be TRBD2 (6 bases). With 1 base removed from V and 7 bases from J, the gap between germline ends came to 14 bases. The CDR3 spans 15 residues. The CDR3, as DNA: TGTGCCAGCAGTTTAGGGCGGGGCACGAGGAATGAGCAGTTCTTC. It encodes CASSLGRGTRNEQFF.

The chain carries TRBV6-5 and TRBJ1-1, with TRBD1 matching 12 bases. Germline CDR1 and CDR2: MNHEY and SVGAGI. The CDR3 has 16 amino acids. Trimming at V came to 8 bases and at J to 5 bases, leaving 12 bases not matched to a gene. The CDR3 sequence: CASAARDRGRATEAFF. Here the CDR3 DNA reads TGTGCCAGCGCAGCCCGGGACAGGGGGCGTGCGACTGAAGCTTTCTTT.